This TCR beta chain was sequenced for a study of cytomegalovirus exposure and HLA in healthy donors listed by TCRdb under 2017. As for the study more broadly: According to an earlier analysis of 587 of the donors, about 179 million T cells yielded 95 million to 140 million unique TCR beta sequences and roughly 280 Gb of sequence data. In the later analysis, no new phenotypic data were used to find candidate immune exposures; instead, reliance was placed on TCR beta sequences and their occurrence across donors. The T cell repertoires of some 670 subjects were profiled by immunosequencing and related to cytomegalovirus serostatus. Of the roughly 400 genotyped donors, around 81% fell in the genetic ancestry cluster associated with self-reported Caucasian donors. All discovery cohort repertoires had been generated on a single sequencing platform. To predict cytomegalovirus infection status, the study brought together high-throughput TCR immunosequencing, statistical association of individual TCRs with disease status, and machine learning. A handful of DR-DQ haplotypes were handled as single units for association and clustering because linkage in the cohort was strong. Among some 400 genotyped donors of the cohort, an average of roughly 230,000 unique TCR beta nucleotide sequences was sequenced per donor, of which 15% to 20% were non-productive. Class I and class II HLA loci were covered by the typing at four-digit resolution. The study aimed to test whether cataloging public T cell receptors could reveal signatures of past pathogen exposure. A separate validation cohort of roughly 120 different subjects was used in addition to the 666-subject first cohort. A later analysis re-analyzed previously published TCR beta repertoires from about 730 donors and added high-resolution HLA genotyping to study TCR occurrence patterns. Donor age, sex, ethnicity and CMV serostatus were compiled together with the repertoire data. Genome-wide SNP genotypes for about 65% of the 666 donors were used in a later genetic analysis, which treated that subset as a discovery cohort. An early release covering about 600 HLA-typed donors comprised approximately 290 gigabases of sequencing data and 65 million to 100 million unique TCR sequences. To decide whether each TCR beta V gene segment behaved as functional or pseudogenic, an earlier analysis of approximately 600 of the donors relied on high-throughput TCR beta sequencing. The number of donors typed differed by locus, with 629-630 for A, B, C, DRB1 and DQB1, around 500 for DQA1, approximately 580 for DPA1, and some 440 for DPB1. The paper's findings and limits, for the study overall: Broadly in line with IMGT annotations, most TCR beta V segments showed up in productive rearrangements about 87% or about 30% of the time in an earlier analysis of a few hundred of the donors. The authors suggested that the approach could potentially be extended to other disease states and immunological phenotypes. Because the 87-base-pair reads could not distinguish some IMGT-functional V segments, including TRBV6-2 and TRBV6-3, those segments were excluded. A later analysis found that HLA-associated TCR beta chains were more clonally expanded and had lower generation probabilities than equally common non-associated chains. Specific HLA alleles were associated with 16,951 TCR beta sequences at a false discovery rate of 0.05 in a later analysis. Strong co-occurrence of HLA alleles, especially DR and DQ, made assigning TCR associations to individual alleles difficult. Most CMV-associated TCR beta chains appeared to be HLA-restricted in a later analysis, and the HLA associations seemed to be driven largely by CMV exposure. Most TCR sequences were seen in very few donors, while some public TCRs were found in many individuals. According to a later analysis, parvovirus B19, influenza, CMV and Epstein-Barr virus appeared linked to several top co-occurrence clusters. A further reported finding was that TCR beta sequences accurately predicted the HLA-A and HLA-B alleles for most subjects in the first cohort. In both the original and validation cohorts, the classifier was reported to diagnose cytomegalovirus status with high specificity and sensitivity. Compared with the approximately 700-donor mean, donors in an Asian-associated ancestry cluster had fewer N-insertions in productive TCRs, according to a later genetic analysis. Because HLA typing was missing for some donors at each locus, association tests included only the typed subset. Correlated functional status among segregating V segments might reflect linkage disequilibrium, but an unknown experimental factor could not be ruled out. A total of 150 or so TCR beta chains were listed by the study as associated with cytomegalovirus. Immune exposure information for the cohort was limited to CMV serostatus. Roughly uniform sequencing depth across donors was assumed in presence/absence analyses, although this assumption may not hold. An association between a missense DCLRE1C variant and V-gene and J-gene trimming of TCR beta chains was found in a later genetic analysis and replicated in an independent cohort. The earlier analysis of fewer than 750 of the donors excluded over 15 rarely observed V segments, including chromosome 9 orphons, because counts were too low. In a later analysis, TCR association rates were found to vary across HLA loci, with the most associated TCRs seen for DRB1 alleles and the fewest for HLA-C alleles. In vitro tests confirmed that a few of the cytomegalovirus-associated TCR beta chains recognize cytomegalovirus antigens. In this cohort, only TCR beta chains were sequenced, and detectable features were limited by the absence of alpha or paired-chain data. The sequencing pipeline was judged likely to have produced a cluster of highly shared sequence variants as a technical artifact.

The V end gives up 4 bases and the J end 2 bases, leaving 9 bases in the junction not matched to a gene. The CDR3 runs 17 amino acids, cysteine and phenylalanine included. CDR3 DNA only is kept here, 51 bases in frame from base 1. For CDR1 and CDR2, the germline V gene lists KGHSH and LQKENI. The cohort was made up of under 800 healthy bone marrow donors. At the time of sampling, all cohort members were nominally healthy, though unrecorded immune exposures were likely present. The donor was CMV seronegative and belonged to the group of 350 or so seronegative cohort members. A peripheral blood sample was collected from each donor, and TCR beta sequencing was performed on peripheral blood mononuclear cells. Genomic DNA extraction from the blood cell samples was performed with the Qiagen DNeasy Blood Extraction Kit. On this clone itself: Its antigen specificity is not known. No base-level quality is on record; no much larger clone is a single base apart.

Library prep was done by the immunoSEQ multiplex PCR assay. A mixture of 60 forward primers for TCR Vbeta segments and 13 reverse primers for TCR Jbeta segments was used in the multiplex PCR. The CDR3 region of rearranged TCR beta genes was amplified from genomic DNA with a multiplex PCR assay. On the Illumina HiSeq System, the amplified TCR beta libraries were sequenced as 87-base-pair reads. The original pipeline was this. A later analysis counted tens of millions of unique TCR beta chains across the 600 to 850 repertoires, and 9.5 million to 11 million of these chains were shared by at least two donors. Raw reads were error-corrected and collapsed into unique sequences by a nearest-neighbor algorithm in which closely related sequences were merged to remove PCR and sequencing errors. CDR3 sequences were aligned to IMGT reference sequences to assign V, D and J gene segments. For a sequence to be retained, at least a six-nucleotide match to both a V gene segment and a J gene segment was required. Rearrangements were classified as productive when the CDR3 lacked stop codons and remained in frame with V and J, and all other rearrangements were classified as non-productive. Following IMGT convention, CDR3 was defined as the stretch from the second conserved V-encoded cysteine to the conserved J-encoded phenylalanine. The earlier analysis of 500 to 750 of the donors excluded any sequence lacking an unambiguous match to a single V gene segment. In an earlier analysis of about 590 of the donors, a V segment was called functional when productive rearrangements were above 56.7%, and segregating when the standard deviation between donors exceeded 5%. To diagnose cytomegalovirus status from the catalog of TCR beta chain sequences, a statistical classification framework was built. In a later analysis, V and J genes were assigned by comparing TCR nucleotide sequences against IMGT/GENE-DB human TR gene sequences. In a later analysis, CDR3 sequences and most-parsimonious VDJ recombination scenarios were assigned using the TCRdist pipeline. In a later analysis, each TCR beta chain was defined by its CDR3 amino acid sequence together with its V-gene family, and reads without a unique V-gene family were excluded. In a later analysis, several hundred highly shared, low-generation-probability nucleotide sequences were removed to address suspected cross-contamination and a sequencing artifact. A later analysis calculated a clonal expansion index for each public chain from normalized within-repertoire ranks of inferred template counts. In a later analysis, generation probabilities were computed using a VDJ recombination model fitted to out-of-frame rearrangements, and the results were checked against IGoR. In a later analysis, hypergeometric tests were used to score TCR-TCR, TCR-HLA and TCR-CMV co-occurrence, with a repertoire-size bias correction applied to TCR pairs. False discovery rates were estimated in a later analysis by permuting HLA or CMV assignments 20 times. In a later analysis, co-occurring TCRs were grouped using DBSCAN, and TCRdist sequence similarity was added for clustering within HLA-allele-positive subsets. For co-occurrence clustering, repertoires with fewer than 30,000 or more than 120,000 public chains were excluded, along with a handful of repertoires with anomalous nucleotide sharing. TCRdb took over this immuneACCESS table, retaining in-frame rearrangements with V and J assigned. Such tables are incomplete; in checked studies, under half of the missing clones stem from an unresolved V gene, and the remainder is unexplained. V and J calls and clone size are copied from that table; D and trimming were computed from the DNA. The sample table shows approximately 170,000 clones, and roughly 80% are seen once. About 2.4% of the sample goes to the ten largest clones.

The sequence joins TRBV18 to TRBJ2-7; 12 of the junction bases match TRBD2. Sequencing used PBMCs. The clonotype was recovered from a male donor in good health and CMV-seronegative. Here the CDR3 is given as CASSQPGLAGLTYEQYF. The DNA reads TGTGCCAGCTCACAGCCGGGACTAGCGGGCCTAACCTACGAGCAGTACTTC.